This T cell receptor (beta chain) was retrieved from a study of cytomegalovirus exposure and HLA in healthy donors. As for the study in general: A preliminary data release comprised around 85 million unique TCRs obtained from HLA-typed donors. Points from the study as a whole: It was reported in a later analysis that an Asian-associated ancestry cluster showed fewer N-insertions than the roughly 660-donor mean.

The PCR was carried out with 60 Vbeta primers and 13 Jbeta primers. Sequenced by immunoSEQ multiplex PCR; TCRdb stores in-frame clones only, minus some. The sample includes 83,000 or so clones, around 74% of them seen just once. Remarks on this clone: The antigen remains undetermined.

Trimming left V 6 bases short and J 4 bases short, with 13 bases between. Germline loops: CDR1 MNHEY, CDR2 SVGAGI. This CDR3 contains 13 residues. The receptor comes from a man aged 25 to 45 in good health and CMV-seropositive. The V call is TRBV6-5, the J call TRBJ2-7; weak D call: TRBD1 (6 bases). The sample taken for sequencing was PBMCs. Here the CDR3 reads CASRYDRQYEQYF. The CDR3 DNA follows: TGTGCCAGCAGGTACGACAGGCAATACGAGCAGTACTTC.